The entry below describes one TCR beta chain. This specimen comes from a study of blood T cell repertoires in COVID-19. Study in general: T cells, B-cell-depleted T cells, or PBMCs supplied cDNA or gDNA.

Profiling relied on immunoSEQ multiplex PCR, and the TCRdb table lists in-frame clones only, not all of them. This sample yields approximately 110,000 clones, of which about 85% are seen a single time; roughly 4.2% belongs to the top ten. V was trimmed by 1 base and J by 8 bases, leaving 11 bases between them. The CDR3 contains 13 residues. Germline CDR1 is LGHDT and CDR2 is YNNKEL (reference sequence). Sequenced input: peripheral blood. The TCR originated in a man aged 45 to 65 with acute or convalescent COVID-19. J is TRBJ1-2 and V is TRBV3-1 (or the pseudogene TRBV3-2); possibly TRBD1 for D (5 bases). CDR3 coding DNA: TGTGCCAGCAGCCAAGGGGAAGGGGAAGGCTACACCTTC. Its translation: CASSQGEGEGYTF.